This T cell receptor beta chain came from a study of T cells in Graves' hyperthyroidism and ophthalmopathy. TCR beta CDR3 region amplification was performed from RNA transcripts. Primed by the HTBI set, a first-round RT-PCR was run on the TCR CDR3. TCRdb redid the calling of the multiplex PCR reads with MiXCR, one entry per CDR3 protein. The data hold about 400,000 distinct CDR3 sequences, with more than 15% observed a single time. V trimming: 3 bases; J trimming: 2 bases; junction bases outside the gene matches: 11. CDR3 length equals 19 residues. Germline lookup yields CDR1 MNHNS and CDR2 SASEGT. Patients aged 18 to 65 with hyperthyroidism were newly diagnosed, with duration under 2 months. PBMCs stemmed from around 10 ml fresh peripheral blood. On this clonotype: A read error may be the cause here, since a much bigger clone is one base away.

Sequences were obtained from blood. This TCR was sampled from a woman between 18 and 29 years old with Graves' hyperthyroidism. J is TRBJ2-7 and V is TRBV6-1, with 15 bases lining up with TRBD2. Here the CDR3 DNA reads TGTGCCAGCAGTGAGTCCACAGGGACTAGCGGGAGGTTCCCCTACGAGCAGTACTTC. As protein: CASSESTGTSGRFPYEQYF.